Shown below are 29 T cell receptor beta chains from a single sample sequenced in a study of T cell responses to AZD1222 COVID-19 vaccine. Clones were read by immunoSEQ multiplex PCR, and TCRdb kept only the in-frame ones, dropping some. The table has around 150,000 clones, 94% seen once. The sequencing used peripheral blood, collected on day 0 of AZD1222 vaccination. Receptor source: an adult in good health.

The V gene is TRBV27, the J gene TRBJ1-2; no reliable D call. Germline V gene sequence: CDR1 MNHEY, CDR2 SMNVEV (reference sequence). The CDR3 loop spans 13 amino acids. V shed 3 bases and J shed 2 bases, with 7 bases lying between them. As DNA, the CDR3 is TGTGCCAGCAGTTTTTCCGGGAACTATGGCTACACCTTC. It is translated as CASSFSGNYGYTF.

This clone has a single count. The rearrangement uses TRBV6-5 and TRBJ1-2, with 7 nucleotides matching TRBD1. Trimming at V came to 6 bases and at J to 5 bases, leaving 9 bases not matched to a gene. This CDR3 spans 14 amino acids. Germline V gene data show CDR1 as MNHEY and CDR2 as SVGAGI. The chain's CDR3 is CASRRPGGDYGYTF. For the CDR3, the DNA is TGTGCCAGCAGGAGGCCAGGGGGGGATTATGGCTACACCTTC.

The chain employs TRBV7-2 and TRBJ2-3; D possibly corresponds to TRBD1 (6 bases). With 5 bases removed from V and 9 bases from J, the gap between germline ends came to 24 bases. There are 16 residues in the CDR3. Germline loops: CDR1 SGHTA, CDR2 FQGNSA. The CDR3 DNA follows: TGTGCCAGCAGCCAGGGGCCGATCCAGGTGCTTCGGACGCAGTATTTT. Its translation is CASSQGPIQVLRTQYF. The full variable domain, in which reference TRBV7-2 and TRBJ2-3 provide the parts outside the CDR3, is GAGVSQSPSNKVTEKGKDVELRCDPISGHTALYWYRQSLGQGLEFLIYFQGNSAPDKSGLPSDRFSAERTGGSVSTLTIQRTQQEDSAVYLCASSQGPIQVLRTQYFGPGTRLTVL.

The genes are TRBV4-1 and TRBJ2-7, with D perhaps matching TRBD1 (6 bases). Germline V lookup: CDR1 MGHRA, CDR2 YSYEKL. The CDR3 length is 17 residues. V shed 1 base and J shed 2 bases, with 18 bases lying between them. The CDR3 loop is CASSQVPPLGGAYEQYV. The CDR3 region has the DNA TGCGCCAGCAGCCAAGTCCCCCCCCTAGGGGGAGCCTACGAGCAGTACGTC.

The chain couples TRBV5-3 to TRBJ2-1, with 10 nucleotides matching TRBD2. TRBV5-3 is annotated as an ORF whose role is uncertain. The CDR3 has 17 residues. J was trimmed by 5 bases and V by 0 bases; bases with no gene match: 8. The CDR3 DNA reads as TGTGCCAGAAGCTTGGCCCTAGCGGGAGAGAGAGACAATGAGCAGTTCTTC. This encodes CARSLALAGERDNEQFF.

The V and J genes are TRBV4-2 and TRBJ2-5, with 9 bases identical to TRBD1. Germline lookup yields CDR1 LGHNA and CDR2 YNFKEQ. The CDR3 totals 15 residues. V shed 1 base and J 5 bases; nucleotides not matched to a gene: 5. The CDR3 region has the DNA TGTGCCAGCAGCCAAGGACAGGGGGGAAGGGAGACCCAGTACTTC. Its translation: CASSQGQGGRETQYF.

This chain connects TRBV4-3 to TRBJ2-1; TRBD2 matches 7 bases. The CDR3 contains 15 residues. CDR1 is LGHNA, CDR2 YSLEER, per germline. The J segment lost 3 bases and the V segment lost 1 base, leaving 3 bases of the junction unmatched. CDR3 region: CASSQGAGSYNEQFF. The CDR3 DNA follows: TGCGCCAGCAGCCAAGGAGCGGGAAGCTACAATGAGCAGTTCTTC.

The chain joins TRBV13 to TRBJ2-1, with D possibly TRBD1 on 6 matching bases. Germline V gene lookup returns CDR1 PRHDT and CDR2 FYEKMQ (reference sequence). The ends were cut back, 4 bases at V and 2 bases at J, with 15 bases in the middle. The length of the CDR3 is 16 residues. CDR3 loop: CASSSTGTTPYNEQFF. The CDR3 bases are TGTGCCAGCAGCTCGACCGGGACAACCCCCTACAATGAGCAGTTCTTC.

The chain links TRBV9 to TRBJ2-2; 11 bases agree with TRBD1. CDR3 length: 17 residues. V shed 2 bases, J shed 5 bases, and the junction held 8 bases outside the gene matches. Germline loops: CDR1 SGDLS, CDR2 YYNGEE. The CDR3 loop is CASSVRTGGAVTGELFF. In DNA form, the CDR3 reads TGTGCCAGCAGCGTCAGGACAGGGGGCGCGGTTACCGGGGAGCTGTTTTTT.

This clone was observed a handful of times. V usage is TRBV3-1 (or the pseudogene TRBV3-2) and J usage is TRBJ2-1; the match to TRBD1 covers 9 bases. The junction had 13 bases not matched to a gene; V was cut back by 0 bases and J by 4 bases. The CDR3 contains 19 residues. Germline CDR1 and CDR2: LGHDT and YNNKEL (reference sequence). Here the CDR3 reads CASSQEGTGTGGLYNEQFF. The DNA for the CDR3 is TGTGCCAGCAGCCAAGAAGGGACAGGGACGGGTGGCCTTTACAATGAGCAGTTCTTC.

The chain couples TRBV12-3 or TRBV12-4 to TRBJ1-2, with D unresolved. Trimming removed 3 bases from V and 1 base from J, with 6 bases in between. This CDR3 has 13 residues. The CDR3 nucleotides are TGTGCCAGCAGTTTTTCCAGTAACTATGGCTACACCTTC. It yields the protein CASSFSSNYGYTF.

This chain joins TRBV7-2 and TRBJ1-2; 8 bases align to TRBD1. V shed 6 bases, J shed 4 bases, and the junction held 7 bases outside the gene matches. The length of the CDR3 is 14 residues. Germline assignment: CDR1 SGHTA and CDR2 FQGNSA. The CDR3 bases are TGTGCCAGCAGTACCGCAGGGGGCGCCTATGGCTACACCTTC. This codes for CASSTAGGAYGYTF.

The V and J genes are TRBV6-2 or TRBV6-3 and TRBJ2-7; perhaps TRBD2 as D (7 bases). This CDR3 region has 15 residues. Germline values: CDR1 MNHEY, CDR2 SVGEGT. The V gene lost 0 bases and the J gene lost 6 bases, with 15 bases spanning the gap. CDR3 nucleotides: TGTGCCAGCAGTTACTCAGCGGAGGGGGGGTCCGAGCAGTACGTC. It encodes CASSYSAEGGSEQYV.

V and J are TRBV11-3 and TRBJ1-2, with D hard to call. CDR3 length: 13 residues. V was shortened by 4 bases and J by 7 bases, with 13 bases between the two germline ends. The germline V gene has CDR1 SGHNT and CDR2 YENEEA. DNA for the CDR3: TGTGCCAGCAGCTCGGCGGGAGGGTCTGGCTACACCTTC. Translated, it gives CASSSAGGSGYTF.

The V and J genes are TRBV2 and TRBJ1-6; D call uncertain. Trimming left V 3 bases short and J 10 bases short, with 10 bases between. There are 13 residues in the CDR3. The V gene's germline CDR1 is SNHLY and CDR2 FYNNEI. CDR3 DNA: TGTGCCAGCAGTGACGACGGGGAATCACCCCTCCACTTT. Encoded protein: CASSDDGESPLHF.

This clone occurred once. This chain uses TRBV7-2 with TRBJ2-3; 8 bases line up with TRBD2. This CDR3 contains 15 residues. V gave up 6 bases and J gave up 4 bases; unmatched junction bases: 9. Germline V gene lookup returns CDR1 SGHTA and CDR2 FQGNSA. CDR3 sequence (DNA): TGTGCCAGCAGTTCCATTAGCGGGAAGGCAGATACGCAGTATTTT. It is translated as CASSSISGKADTQYF.

J is TRBJ1-2 and V is TRBV5-1; D not certain. The CDR3 is 14 residues long. V was clipped by 5 bases and J by 4 bases, with 15 bases between them. The V gene's germline CDR1 is SGHRS and CDR2 YFSETQ. CDR3 coding DNA: TGCGCCAGCAGTCCAGAGACGGAGGTCTATGGCTACACCTTC. It encodes CASSPETEVYGYTF.

J is TRBJ1-6 and V is TRBV7-2; 8 bases line up with TRBD1. Looked up from germline, CDR1 is SGHTA and CDR2 is FQGNSA. The trim removed 3 bases at V and 10 bases at J, leaving 5 bases unmatched. This CDR3 has 14 amino acids. The CDR3 reads CASSLQGAASPLHF. The CDR3 nucleotides read TGTGCCAGCAGCTTGCAGGGGGCGGCCTCACCCCTCCACTTT.

The chain carries TRBV19 and TRBJ2-1; TRBD2 agrees at 8 bases. The CDR3 extends over 15 amino acids. The ends lost 3 bases at V and 5 bases at J; junction bases unmatched: 6. Germline values: CDR1 LNHDA, CDR2 SQIVND (reference sequence). The CDR3 DNA reads TGTGCCAGTAGTATTTATAGCGGGGTTCACAATGAGCAGTTCTTC. This sequence encodes CASSIYSGVHNEQFF.

The rearrangement joins TRBV7-2 to TRBJ2-1; 8 bases map to TRBD2. Germline V gene lookup returns CDR1 SGHTA and CDR2 FQGNSA. Losses at the gene ends were 2 bases for V and 9 bases for J; bases not matched to a gene: 6. The CDR3 extends over 14 amino acids. The CDR3 region has the DNA TGTGCCAGCAGCTTACGGAGGGCGGGGGGTGAGCAGTTCTTC. Its translation is CASSLRRAGGEQFF.

The chain uses TRBV5-4 and TRBJ1-1; D call uncertain. With 7 bases removed from V and 1 base from J, the gap between germline ends came to 11 bases. In germline, CDR1 is SGHNT, CDR2 YYREEE (reference sequence). CDR3 length: 13 residues. The DNA for the CDR3 is TGTGCCAGCCTCCTCGGGCCGAACACTGAAGCTTTCTTT. Protein: CASLLGPNTEAFF.

The genes are TRBV27 and TRBJ2-1, with D possibly called TRBD1 or TRBD2 (6 bases each). The CDR3 is 16 residues long. V lost 1 base and J 8 bases, leaving 18 bases between the germline ends. In germline, CDR1 is MNHEY, CDR2 SMNVEV (reference sequence). CDR3 amino acids: CASSLYGGPGWHEQFF. DNA for the CDR3: TGTGCCAGCAGTTTATATGGGGGGCCCGGGTGGCATGAGCAGTTCTTC.

V usage is TRBV2 and J usage is TRBJ1-1; no clear D. CDR3 size: 15 residues. The V gene lost 1 base and the J gene lost 0 bases, with 9 bases spanning the gap. CDR1 is SNHLY and CDR2 is FYNNEI in the germline V gene. The CDR3 spells CASSEEAAMNTEAFF. Here the CDR3 DNA reads TGTGCCAGCAGTGAAGAGGCGGCAATGAACACTGAAGCTTTCTTT.

The chain combines TRBV7-3 with TRBJ2-7; possibly TRBD1 for D (6 bases). The V end lost 5 bases, the J end lost 3 bases, and 11 bases lay between the germline ends. The CDR3 contains 13 residues. Germline V gene lookup returns CDR1 SGHTA and CDR2 FQGTGA. Here the CDR3 reads CASSLQQGYEQYV. As DNA, the CDR3 is TGTGCCAGCAGCCTCCAACAGGGCTACGAGCAGTACGTC.

The V and J genes are TRBV29-1 and TRBJ2-7; 11 nucleotides align to TRBD1. The CDR3 runs 13 residues. Germline CDR1 and CDR2: SQVTM and ANQGSEA. Trimming took 6 bases from V and 6 from J; bases not matched to a gene: 7. This CDR3 is CSVPGQGVAEQYV. Written as DNA, the CDR3 is TGCAGCGTACCGGGACAGGGGGTAGCCGAGCAGTACGTC.

This clone has just a few counts. The gene calls are TRBV5-1 and TRBJ2-1, with TRBD2 as a possible D gene (5 bases). V was pared by 4 bases and J by 5 bases, with 13 bases between. Germline CDR1 and CDR2: SGHRS and YFSETQ. The CDR3 spans 14 residues. The CDR3 DNA is TGCGCCAGCAGCGAGAGGGAGTACCACAATGAGCAGTTCTTC. This encodes CASSEREYHNEQFF.

The CDR3 nucleotides read TGTGCCAGCAGCTCCTCGACCTGGGGCAATCAGCCCCAGCATTTT. This codes for CASSSSTWGNQPQHF. This chain links TRBV7-9 with TRBJ1-5; no definite D call. V lost 4 bases, J lost 2 bases, and 12 bases lay in between. This CDR3 spans 15 amino acids. Germline CDR1 and CDR2: SEHNR and FQNEAQ (reference sequence).

This CDR3 is CSAGTRLEAFF. In nucleotides, the CDR3 is TGCAGCGCAGGGACGAGGCTTGAAGCTTTCTTT. The rearrangement uses TRBV29-1 and TRBJ1-1, with a possible D match to TRBD1 (5 bases). CDR3 length: 11 amino acids. Germline-derived CDR1 and CDR2 are SQVTM and ANQGSEA. V lost 7 bases and J 7 bases, leaving 13 bases between the germline ends.

J is TRBJ2-7 and V is TRBV18, with unresolved D. The germline gives CDR1 KGHSH, CDR2 LQKENI. This CDR3 comprises 16 residues. The germline V and J ends were trimmed by 4 bases and 1 base, with 17 bases remaining between them. CDR3 DNA sequence: TGTGCCAGCTCACAAGTAAGGACCCTCAAATCCTACGAGCAGTACGTC. Translation: CASSQVRTLKSYEQYV.